Presented here are 16 T cell receptor beta chains from one specimen sequenced in a study of blood T cell repertoires in COVID-19. Only in-frame clones appear in the TCRdb table, and some are missing; sequencing was by immunoSEQ multiplex PCR. The profile shows fewer than 250,000 clones, around 89% of them singletons. The sequencing input was peripheral blood. The source is a man aged 25 to 45 with COVID-19, enrolled during active disease.

This clone occurred once. The chain recombines TRBV18 with TRBJ1-4; D is unresolved. Germline CDR1 KGHSH, CDR2 LQKENI. The V and J ends lost 6 bases and 8 bases respectively, with 19 bases between them. This CDR3 is 15 amino acids long. In DNA form, the CDR3 reads TGTGCCAGCTCCGCAGCGGTTGTGGCCGGGGAAAAACTGTTTTTT. Its translation: CASSAAVVAGEKLFF. The whole variable domain, filled in from reference TRBV18 and TRBJ1-4, reads NAGVMQNPRHLVRRRGQEARLRCSPMKGHSHVYWYRQLPEEGLKFMVYLQKENIIDESGMPKERFSAEFPKEGPSILRIQQVVRGDSAAYFCASSAAVVAGEKLFFGSGTQLSVL.

Concerning this clone itself: This CDR3 is also generated by other DNA sequences in the sample. The chain employs TRBV18 and TRBJ2-7; the match to TRBD1 covers 10 bases. The junction had 4 bases not matched to a gene; V was cut back by 3 bases and J by 2 bases. The CDR3 length is 15 residues. CDR1 and CDR2 (germline): KGHSH, LQKENI. The CDR3 loop is CASSPPGQGAYEQYF. Here the CDR3 DNA reads TGTGCCAGCTCACCTCCAGGACAGGGGGCCTACGAGCAGTACTTC.

The CDR3 reads CAASRGGRGNQPQHF. The DNA of the CDR3 is TGTGCCGCCTCCCGAGGTGGCCGAGGCAATCAGCCCCAGCATTTT. This chain connects TRBV7-6 to TRBJ1-5; D is unresolved. Germline CDR1 and CDR2: SGHVS and FNYEAQ. Trimming left V 11 bases short and J 2 bases short, with 19 bases between. The CDR3 totals 15 residues.

Notes on this clone: Germline is not matched at one junction end, which may reflect a read error. As DNA, the CDR3 is TGTGCCAGCAGTAGGGGGTGGGGCACAACCAATGAAAAACTGTTTTTT. It is translated as CASSRGWGTTNEKLFF. J is TRBJ1-4 and V is TRBV27; tentative D call: TRBD1 (6 bases). CDR1 MNHEY and CDR2 SMNVEV come from the germline V gene (reference sequence). This CDR3 has 16 amino acids.

The J gene is TRBJ1-2, the V gene TRBV19; 12 nucleotides align to TRBD1. The CDR3 sequence is 15 residues long. Germline V gene sequence: CDR1 LNHDA, CDR2 SQIVND (reference sequence). V trimming: 4 bases; J trimming: 7 bases; junction bases outside the gene matches: 7. The CDR3, as DNA: TGTGCCAGTAGTAGCCGGGACAGGGGGCTTCCTGGCTACACCTTC. It yields the protein CASSSRDRGLPGYTF.

The rearrangement uses TRBV9 and TRBJ1-1; TRBD1 aligns across 8 bases. CDR1 SGDLS and CDR2 YYNGEE come from the germline V gene. There are 15 residues in the CDR3. J lost 2 bases, V lost 2 bases, and 5 bases had no gene match. The CDR3: CASSVRDRPNTEAFF. The CDR3 DNA reads TGTGCCAGCAGCGTCAGGGACAGGCCAAACACTGAAGCTTTCTTT.

This chain joins TRBV30 and TRBJ1-1, with no clear D. V lost 3 bases, J lost 5 bases, and 10 bases lay in between. In germline, CDR1 is GTSNPN, CDR2 SVGIG (reference sequence). This CDR3 contains 12 residues. The DNA for the CDR3 is TGTGCCTGGAGCGGGGTACTTACTGAAGCTTTCTTT. Translating gives CAWSGVLTEAFF.

This clone has more than one count but fewer than ten. The CDR3 sequence is CASSPRQGSHYGYTF. In DNA, the CDR3 is TGTGCCAGCAGCCCACGACAGGGTTCGCACTATGGCTACACCTTC. J is TRBJ1-2 and V is TRBV7-3; 7 bases match TRBD1. The length of the CDR3 is 15 residues. The V gene end was trimmed by 5 bases and the J gene end by 3 bases; junction bases not matched to a gene: 9. Germline CDR1 reads SGHTA; CDR2 reads FQGTGA.

The V gene is TRBV19, the J gene TRBJ2-1, with D perhaps TRBD1 (6 bases). CDR3 length equals 17 residues. Germline assignment: CDR1 LNHDA and CDR2 SQIVND (reference sequence). V lost 0 bases, J lost 5 bases, and 17 bases lay in between. CDR3 sequence (DNA): TGTGCCAGTAGTATAGAGTGGATGGGGGCAGGGAACAATGAGCAGTTCTTC. Translation: CASSIEWMGAGNNEQFF.

V gene TRBV6-6 combines with J gene TRBJ1-5, with D perhaps TRBD1 (5 bases). V dropped 4 bases and J dropped 2 bases, with 12 bases sitting between them. Germline CDR1 is MNHNY and CDR2 is SVGAGI (reference sequence). This CDR3 is built from 15 residues. CDR3 DNA sequence: TGTGCCAGCAGTTGGACGCGGGGCGGCAATCAGCCCCAGCATTTT. Its protein product is CASSWTRGGNQPQHF.

The rearrangement uses TRBV28 and TRBJ1-5; the D is unclear. Trimming stripped 5 bases from V and 2 bases from J, with 13 bases between. CDR1 and CDR2 from the germline V gene are MDHEN and SYDVKM. The CDR3 is 15 residues long. As DNA, the CDR3 is TGTGCCAGCAGTCCTCGGGGTAGGGGCAATCAGCCCCAGCATTTT. Translating gives CASSPRGRGNQPQHF.

The V call is TRBV7-2, the J call TRBJ2-1; 9 bases match TRBD1. From germline, CDR1 is SGHTA and CDR2 FQGNSA. The CDR3 length is 14 residues. V lost 3 bases to trimming and J lost 4 bases; unmatched junction nucleotides: 1. CDR3 sequence (DNA): TGTGCCAGCAGCTTCGGACAGGGGTACAATGAGCAGTTCTTC. Translating it yields CASSFGQGYNEQFF. The full variable domain, with the rest looked up from reference TRBV7-2 and TRBJ2-1, is GAGVSQSPSNKVTEKGKDVELRCDPISGHTALYWYRQSLGQGLEFLIYFQGNSAPDKSGLPSDRFSAERTGGSVSTLTIQRTQQEDSAVYLCASSFGQGYNEQFFGPGTRLTVL.

CDR3 loop: CASSPDPRYVTGQNTEAFF. The DNA of the CDR3 is TGTGCCAGCAGTCCCGACCCAAGATATGTGACTGGCCAGAACACTGAAGCTTTCTTT. V is TRBV27 and J is TRBJ1-1, with D uncertain. The CDR3 is made up of 19 amino acids. V was shortened by 5 bases and J by 1 base, with 26 bases between the two germline ends. Germline V gives CDR1 MNHEY, CDR2 SMNVEV (reference sequence).

The chain couples TRBV7-2 to TRBJ1-3; D may be TRBD1 (6 bases). The ends were cut back, 1 base at V and 4 bases at J, with 11 bases in the middle. CDR3 length: 15 residues. Germline V gene lookup returns CDR1 SGHTA and CDR2 FQGNSA. The CDR3 loop reads CASSLDGTPGNTIYF. CDR3 sequence (DNA): TGTGCCAGCAGCTTAGATGGGACACCGGGAAACACCATATATTTT.

The chain's CDR3 is CASSPADRGLYGYTF. The CDR3 region has the DNA TGTGCCAGCAGTCCTGCCGACAGGGGATTATATGGCTACACCTTC. The V call is TRBV6-5, the J call TRBJ1-2; 8 bases are shared with TRBD1. The germline V gene has CDR1 MNHEY and CDR2 SVGAGI. Losses at the gene ends were 5 bases for V and 5 bases for J; bases not matched to a gene: 10. The CDR3 runs 15 residues.

V usage is TRBV4-1 and J usage is TRBJ1-3, with D possibly matching TRBD1 (5 bases). The germline gives CDR1 MGHRA, CDR2 YSYEKL. Trimming shortened V by 1 base and J by 2 bases, and 9 bases separated the two germline ends. The CDR3 totals 15 residues. The DNA for the CDR3 is TGCGCCAGCAGCCAAGGCAGGGATACTGGAAACACCATATATTTT. Translating it yields CASSQGRDTGNTIYF.